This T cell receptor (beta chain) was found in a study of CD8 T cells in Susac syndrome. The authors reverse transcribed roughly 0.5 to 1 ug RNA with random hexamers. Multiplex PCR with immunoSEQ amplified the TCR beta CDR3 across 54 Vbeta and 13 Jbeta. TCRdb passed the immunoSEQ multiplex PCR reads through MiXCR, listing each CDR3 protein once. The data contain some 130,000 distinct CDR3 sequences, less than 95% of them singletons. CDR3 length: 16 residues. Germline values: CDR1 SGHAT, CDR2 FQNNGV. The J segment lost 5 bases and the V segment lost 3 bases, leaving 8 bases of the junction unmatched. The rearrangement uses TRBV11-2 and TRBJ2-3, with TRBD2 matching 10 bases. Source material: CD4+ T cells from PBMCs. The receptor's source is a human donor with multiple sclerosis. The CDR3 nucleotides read TGTGCCAGCAGCTTCCTTAGCGGGGGGACACGAGATACGCAGTATTTT. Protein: CASSFLSGGTRDTQYF.